This T cell receptor beta chain is from a study of blood T cell repertoires in COVID-19. Study context: Sites in the United States, Italy and Spain provided acute and convalescent COVID-19 samples. PBMCs, B-cell-depleted T cells, or T cells provided the cDNA or gDNA that made up the material.

This clone turned up a few times. The junction departs from germline at one end; a sequencing error may be responsible. In the original workflow: Amplifying reference gene primers gave estimates of nucleated cell counts. The method was immunoSEQ multiplex PCR; TCRdb's version includes in-frame clones alone and lacks a portion of them. The V and J calls and clone size were taken over from that table, and D and trimming were inferred from the DNA. The sample yields 160,000 or so clones, 70% to 85% seen once. The CDR3 covers 15 residues. CDR1 and CDR2 (germline): LGHNA, YNFKEQ. Specimen: peripheral blood. This chain connects TRBV4-2 to TRBJ1-1; D is ambiguous. This TCR was recovered from a woman aged 50 to 60 with acute or convalescent COVID-19. CDR3 region: CASSQAVSGGTEAFF. CDR3 nucleotides: TGTGCCAGCAGTCAAGCAGTTTCGGGAGGCACTGAAGCTTTCTTT.